These T cell receptor beta chains were read from a single sample in a study of T cells in Graves' hyperthyroidism and ophthalmopathy. TCRdb re-analysed the multiplex PCR reads in MiXCR, keeping a single row per CDR3 protein. This sample has around 340,000 distinct CDR3 sequences, with roughly 15% found just once. The material sequenced was blood. These receptors all come from a woman aged 25-40 years with Graves' hyperthyroidism that later progressed to Graves' ophthalmopathy. CDR3s include the opening cysteine and the closing phenylalanine or tryptophan. Fields, in order: V gene, D gene, J gene, CDR3 length, clone size, CDR3 DNA, CDR3 protein. D genes are given only for firm matches. Not every row has a clone size; where given, it reads once, few, many or a size class.

>TRBV28|.|TRBJ2-7|14|.
TGTGCCAGCAGTTTATCTTTATCGCCCTACGAGCAGTACTTC
CASSLSLSPYEQYF
>TRBV20-1|TRBD1|TRBJ1-2|17|many
TGCAGTGCAGCGGACGAGCCGCAGACAGGGGAGATCTATGGCTACACCTTC
CSAADEPQTGEIYGYTF
>TRBV7-9|.|TRBJ1-4|14|many
TGTGCCAGCAACGGGGCCAGGGGTTACGAAAAACTGTTTTTT
CASNGARGYEKLFF
>TRBV11-2|.|TRBJ2-7|14|many
TGTGCCAGCAGCTTCGGGGGACAACCCTACGAGCAGTACTTC
CASSFGGQPYEQYF
>TRBV7-6|TRBD2|TRBJ2-1|16|.
TGTGCCAGCAGCCTCGTAGGACTAGCGGCCTACAATGAGCAGTTCTTC
CASSLVGLAAYNEQFF
>TRBV2|TRBD2|TRBJ2-7|13|many
TGTGCCAGCTTGACTAGCGGGAGTTACGAGCAGTACTTC
CASLTSGSYEQYF
>TRBV2|.|TRBJ1-5|13|few
TGTGCCAGCAAGAAGGATAGCAATCAGCCCCAGCATTTT
CASKKDSNQPQHF
>TRBV6-2/TRBV6-3|.|TRBJ2-2|16|many
TGTGCCAGCAGTTACTCGAGGTCAGACAACACCGGGGAGCTGTTTTTT
CASSYSRSDNTGELFF
>TRBV9|TRBD1|TRBJ2-1|17|few
TGTGCCAGCAGCGCAGGGGGCGGGTCTGGCTCCTACAATGAGCAGTTCTTC
CASSAGGGSGSYNEQFF
>TRBV2|.|TRBJ1-2|13|many
TGTGCCACCAGGGAGGGGTCCAGTTATGGCTACACCTTC
CATREGSSYGYTF
>TRBV27|TRBD1|TRBJ2-5|15|many
TGTGCCAGCAGTTTATACACAGGGGATGTGGAGACCCAGTACTTC
CASSLYTGDVETQYF
>TRBV20-1|TRBD1|TRBJ2-6|17|few
TGCAGTGCTGACGACAGGGGGCGAGTCTCTGGGGCCAACGTCCTGACTTTC
CSADDRGRVSGANVLTF
>TRBV4-2|.|TRBJ1-4|13|.
TGTGCCACCCTGACAGCTTATAATGAAAAACTGTTTTTT
CATLTAYNEKLFF
>TRBV27|TRBD2|TRBJ2-1|21|.
TGTGCCAGCACTCCGGTCCCCGGGACTAGCGCCGAGAAGGGCTCCTACAATGAGCAGTTCTTC
CASTPVPGTSAEKGSYNEQFF
>TRBV2|.|TRBJ2-1|13|.
TGTGCCAGCAGTGAATGGGGCAGCAATGAGCAGTTCTTC
CASSEWGSNEQFF
>TRBV12-3/TRBV12-4|.|TRBJ2-5|14|many
TGTGCCAGCAGCCCTAGACAGGTTAGGGAGACCCAGTACTTC
CASSPRQVRETQYF
>TRBV19|TRBD2|TRBJ2-5|15|.
TGTGCCAGTACATCCAGCGGGGGCCCTCAAGAGACCCAGTACTTC
CASTSSGGPQETQYF
>TRBV24-1|TRBD1|TRBJ2-2|15|many
TGTGCCACCAGACCCCGGGACAGCTTCACCGGGGAGCTGTTTTTT
CATRPRDSFTGELFF
>TRBV9|.|TRBJ1-1|16|.
TGTGCCAGCAGCGCCCCCCGGGACGGTGGGAACACTGAAGCTTTCTTT
CASSAPRDGGNTEAFF
>TRBV9|.|TRBJ2-2|16|once
TGTGCCAGCAGCGTAGACCCCAGGGAGGACACCGGGGAGCTGTTTTTT
CASSVDPREDTGELFF
>TRBV6-2/TRBV6-3|.|TRBJ2-7|14|few
TGTGCCAGCAAATGGGAACAGGGTATCTACGAGCAGTACTTC
CASKWEQGIYEQYF
>TRBV7-3|TRBD2|TRBJ2-1|15|.
TGTGCCAGCAGCCCAGTTAGCGGGAGGGCCAATGAGCAGTTCTTC
CASSPVSGRANEQFF
>TRBV28|.|TRBJ1-5|12|many
TGTGCCAGCAGTTTTTCAACTCAGCCCCAGCATTTT
CASSFSTQPQHF
>TRBV28|.|TRBJ1-2|17|many
TGTGCCAGCAGTCCCCCCCCGACTCGACAGCTAGAATATGGCTACACCTTC
CASSPPPTRQLEYGYTF
>TRBV29-1|TRBD2|TRBJ2-3|14|.
TGCAGCGTCAGGACTAGCGAAACCACAGATACGCAGTATTTT
CSVRTSETTDTQYF
>TRBV5-1|.|TRBJ1-1|15|many
TGCGCCAGCAGCGGCCAGCGGGTCTCGAACACTGAAGCTTTCTTT
CASSGQRVSNTEAFF
>TRBV28|.|TRBJ1-1|17|few
TGTGCCAGCAGTTTTCCGCCGTTTGGGTGGGCGAACACTGAAGCTTTCTTT
CASSFPPFGWANTEAFF
>TRBV5-1|TRBD1|TRBJ1-1|13|many
TGCGCCAGCAGACAAACAGGGGTTGTTGAAGCTTTCTTT
CASRQTGVVEAFF
>TRBV6-6|.|TRBJ1-3|14|few
TGTGCCAGCAGTTACGGCAACTCTGGAAACACCATATATTTT
CASSYGNSGNTIYF
>TRBV20-1|.|TRBJ2-7|13|many
TGCAGTGCTTCCGGCCAGGTCACCTACGAGCAGTACTTC
CSASGQVTYEQYF
>TRBV6-2/TRBV6-3|.|TRBJ2-1|11|many
TGTGCCAGCAGCCCGGGGAATGAGCAGTTCTTC
CASSPGNEQFF
>TRBV20-1|.|TRBJ1-1|11|many
TGCAGTGCAGAGACAGCTCCTGAAGCTTTCTTT
CSAETAPEAFF
>TRBV2|.|TRBJ1-2|16|many
TGTGCCAGCAGTGAAGCGCTTCGTGTAAGCTTCTATGGCTACACCTTC
CASSEALRVSFYGYTF
>TRBV9|.|TRBJ1-6|14|.
TGTGCCAGCAGCCTTAGACCAGGGCAATCACCCCTCCACTTT
CASSLRPGQSPLHF
>TRBV5-8|.|TRBJ1-1|14|many
TGTGCCAGCAGCTTGTTCGGCGCGAACACTGAAGCTTTCTTT
CASSLFGANTEAFF
>TRBV24-1|.|TRBJ2-7|14|once
TGTGCCAGCTCAGGACTACAGGGGATCAACGAGCAGTACTTC
CASSGLQGINEQYF
>TRBV5-5|TRBD1|TRBJ1-6|14|many
TGTGCCAGCAAAGACGGACAGGGGGGTTCACCCCTCCACTTT
CASKDGQGGSPLHF
>TRBV20-1|.|TRBJ1-1|11|.
TGCAGTGCTAGCGAGTCTATGGCCGCTTTCTTT
CSASESMAAFF
>TRBV7-9|.|TRBJ2-2|15|.
TGTGCCAGCAGCAACCGGACAGTCGGAGCCGGGGAGCTGTTTTTT
CASSNRTVGAGELFF
>TRBV28|.|TRBJ1-4|12|many
TGTGCCAGCAGTTTCAGAAGCGAAAAACTGTTTTTT
CASSFRSEKLFF
>TRBV28|.|TRBJ2-7|14|.
TGTGCCAGCAGTTTATCGGGCCCATACTACGGGCAGTACTTC
CASSLSGPYYGQYF
>TRBV20-1|.|TRBJ1-2|12|many
TGCAGTGCTAGGACAGCTAACTATGGCTACACCTTC
CSARTANYGYTF